These 26 T cell receptor beta chains were all obtained from the same sample, sequenced in a study of cytomegalovirus exposure and HLA in healthy donors. Primers included in the PCR were 60 Vbeta and 13 Jbeta primers. Clones were sequenced by immunoSEQ multiplex PCR, and TCRdb holds only the in-frame ones, with some missing. This repertoire shows approximately 160,000 clones, approximately 71% found once; its top ten account for less than 1.5%. Sequenced sample: PBMCs. The receptors originated from a man aged 45-65 years in good health and CMV-seronegative.

This chain links TRBV25-1 with TRBJ2-5; D call uncertain. Germline V lookup: CDR1 MGHDK, CDR2 SYGVNS. The CDR3 runs to 14 residues. The ends were cut back, 1 base at V and 5 bases at J, with 11 bases in the middle. This CDR3 reads CASSEFKGVETQYF. In DNA, the CDR3 is TGTGCCAGCAGTGAATTTAAAGGAGTGGAGACCCAGTACTTC.

This clone came up a few times. V gene TRBV19 combines with J gene TRBJ2-3, with unresolved D. CDR1 and CDR2 from the germline V gene are LNHDA and SQIVND (reference sequence). This CDR3 is 14 amino acids long. V lost 0 bases, J lost 8 bases, and 12 bases lay in between. Here the CDR3 reads CASSIDLEVGTQYF. CDR3 bases: TGTGCCAGTAGTATAGACCTAGAGGTCGGTACGCAGTATTTT.

The chain joins TRBV5-4 to TRBJ1-1; D perhaps matches TRBD1 (6 bases). The V and J ends lost 4 bases and 5 bases respectively, with 18 bases between them. CDR1 and CDR2 from the germline V gene are SGHNT and YYREEE (reference sequence). The CDR3 consists of 15 residues. Here the CDR3 DNA reads TGTGCCAGCAGCCCCTCACAGGGCTTGGGAACTGAAGCTTTCTTT. It specifies CASSPSQGLGTEAFF. The entire variable domain, with the rest obtained from reference TRBV5-4 and TRBJ1-1, is as follows: ETGVTQSPTHLIKTRGQQVTLRCSSQSGHNTVSWYQQALGQGPQFIFQYYREEENGRGNFPPRFSGLQFPNYSSELNVNALELDDSALYLCASSPSQGLGTEAFFGQGTRLTVV.

This chain links TRBV28 with TRBJ1-2; no clear D. The length of the CDR3 is 15 residues. Germline V CDR1 and CDR2: MDHEN, SYDVKM. Trimming took 4 bases from V and 6 from J, leaving 18 bases between them. DNA of the CDR3: TGTGCCAGCAGTTCCCGAGGAGGAGGGCGTAATGGCTACACCTTC. This encodes CASSSRGGGRNGYTF.

The rearrangement uses TRBV7-9 and TRBJ2-3; D may be TRBD1 (6 bases). Trimming cost V 4 bases and J 3 bases, with 14 bases left between them. The CDR3 totals 15 residues. CDR1 is SEHNR, CDR2 FQNEAQ, per germline (reference sequence). CDR3: CASSSRTEWTDTQYF. CDR3 in DNA: TGTGCCAGCAGCTCTAGGACAGAGTGGACAGATACGCAGTATTTT. The variable domain in full, with the rest retrieved from reference TRBV7-9 and TRBJ2-3, is DTGVSQNPRHKITKRGQNVTFRCDPISEHNRLYWYRQTLGQGPEFLTYFQNEAQLEKSRLLSDRFSAERPKGSFSTLEIQRTEQGDSAMYLCASSSRTEWTDTQYFGPGTRLTVL.

The chain is built from TRBV5-8 and TRBJ1-2; TRBD1 is a possible D gene (6 bases). With 4 bases removed from V and 7 bases from J, the gap between germline ends came to 11 bases. The germline gives CDR1 SGHTS, CDR2 YDEGEE. The CDR3 extends over 12 amino acids. The CDR3 is CASSITGFGYTF. CDR3 bases: TGTGCCAGCAGCATAACAGGGTTTGGCTACACCTTC.

This chain links TRBV5-1 with TRBJ1-1; D is unresolved. The V end was cut by 2 bases, the J end by 2 bases, with 10 bases between. CDR1 is SGHRS, CDR2 YFSETQ, per germline. CDR3 length: 14 residues. DNA for the CDR3: TGCGCCAGCAGCTTAGCGTGGTCAAACACTGAAGCTTTCTTT. As protein: CASSLAWSNTEAFF.

The chain recombines TRBV6-6 with TRBJ2-5; 8 nucleotides agree with TRBD1. Germline V gives CDR1 MNHNY, CDR2 SVGAGI (reference sequence). V shed 4 bases, J shed 4 bases, and the junction held 5 bases outside the gene matches. This CDR3 spans 14 amino acids. CDR3 in DNA: TGTGCCAGCAGTTCCGTCACAGGGGGAGAGACCCAGTACTTC. Residues: CASSSVTGGETQYF.

This clone appeared once. The gene calls are TRBV11-2 and TRBJ1-2, with D unclear. The CDR3 length is 15 residues. The V end lost 6 bases, the J end lost 0 bases, and 14 bases lay between the germline ends. The germline CDR1 and CDR2 sequences are SGHAT and FQNNGV. CDR3 sequence reads: CASSFGRETNYGYTF. In DNA, the CDR3 is TGTGCCAGCAGTTTCGGGAGGGAAACTAACTATGGCTACACCTTC.

The chain couples TRBV7-8 to TRBJ1-1, with D unclear. V lost 2 bases and J 2 bases, leaving 9 bases between the germline ends. Germline lookup yields CDR1 SGHVS and CDR2 FQNEAQ. This CDR3 contains 14 residues. The CDR3 region has the DNA TGTGCCAGCAGCTTAAAGCCGGGAAACACTGAAGCTTTCTTT. Protein: CASSLKPGNTEAFF.

This clone has a single count. This chain uses TRBV7-9 with TRBJ1-1; D gene uncertain. The CDR3 has 13 residues. Germline lookup yields CDR1 SEHNR and CDR2 FQNEAQ (reference sequence). Deletions cut 6 bases from V and 1 base from J, with 9 bases between. CDR3 nucleotides: TGTGCCAGCAGTCCTGACACGAACACTGAAGCTTTCTTT. It is translated as CASSPDTNTEAFF.

The table lists this clone with a count of one. Sequence at one end of the junction differs from germline and may be a read error. The V and J genes are TRBV5-1 and TRBJ1-1; D perhaps matches TRBD1 (6 bases). The V gene's germline CDR1 is SGHRS and CDR2 YFSETQ. This CDR3 comprises 17 residues. The CDR3 nucleotides read TGCGCCGGCAGCTTCATGGGGGGGCGAGGAACGAACACTGAAGCTTTCTTT. Its translation is CAGSFMGGRGTNTEAFF.

V is TRBV5-6 and J is TRBJ2-5; TRBD1 might be the D (6 bases). V lost 3 bases, J lost 7 bases, and 13 bases lay in between. This CDR3 is 13 amino acids long. CDR1 is SGHDT and CDR2 is YYEEEE in the germline V gene. As DNA, the CDR3 is TGTGCCAGCAGCTCGGGACACCCGGCGACCCAGTACTTC. Translated, it gives CASSSGHPATQYF.

This clone was counted only a few times. This rearrangement joins TRBV19 to TRBJ2-7; possibly TRBD2 for D (5 bases). The ends were cut back, 9 bases at V and 3 bases at J, with 18 bases in the middle. The germline gives CDR1 LNHDA, CDR2 SQIVND (reference sequence). The CDR3 extends over 14 amino acids. CDR3 loop: CASAEAGGNYEQYF. The CDR3 DNA reads TGTGCCAGCGCGGAGGCAGGTGGGAACTACGAGCAGTACTTC.

The V call is TRBV29-1, the J call TRBJ2-7; D is possibly TRBD2 (5 bases). V was pared by 7 bases and J by 3 bases, with 13 bases between. The length of the CDR3 is 12 residues. Germline V gene lookup returns CDR1 SQVTM and CDR2 ANQGSEA. Here the CDR3 reads CSGFVGNYEQYF. The CDR3, as DNA: TGCAGCGGCTTCGTCGGGAACTACGAGCAGTACTTC.

The V gene is TRBV19, the J gene TRBJ1-5; D not resolved. The CDR3 totals 14 residues. Trimming pared 0 bases from V and 3 bases from J, leaving 6 bases between. CDR1 LNHDA and CDR2 SQIVND come from the germline V gene (reference sequence). CDR3 in amino acids: CASSIDRFNQPQHF. As DNA, the CDR3 is TGTGCCAGTAGTATAGACAGGTTCAATCAGCCCCAGCATTTT.

The chain combines TRBV5-1 with TRBJ2-7; 9 bases match TRBD2. The CDR3 is 16 amino acids. Trimming removed 0 bases from V and 2 bases from J; junction bases left unmatched: 6. Germline V gene lookup returns CDR1 SGHRS and CDR2 YFSETQ. The CDR3 is CASSLALAGTTYEQYF. Written as DNA, the CDR3 is TGCGCCAGCAGCTTGGCCCTAGCGGGGACAACCTACGAGCAGTACTTC.

This sequence joins TRBV29-1 and TRBJ2-6, with D possibly matching TRBD1 (5 bases). V was pared by 7 bases and J by 3 bases, with 10 bases between. Germline V lookup: CDR1 SQVTM, CDR2 ANQGSEA. The CDR3 covers 13 residues. The CDR3 nucleotides are TGCAGCGCCCGGACACTTGGGGCCAACGTCCTGACTTTC. Protein: CSARTLGANVLTF.

The chain uses TRBV5-1 and TRBJ2-1, with TRBD1 as a possible D gene (6 bases). The CDR3 consists of 15 residues. Germline lookup yields CDR1 SGHRS and CDR2 YFSETQ. The V end lost 4 bases, the J end lost 0 bases, and 11 bases lay between the germline ends. CDR3: CASSDTTGSYNEQFF. CDR3 coding DNA: TGCGCCAGCAGCGACACGACAGGCTCCTACAATGAGCAGTTCTTC.

CDR3 loop: CASSLASPGQGAYEQYF. For the CDR3, the DNA is TGTGCCAGCAGCTTAGCATCTCCGGGACAGGGGGCCTACGAGCAGTACTTC. The chain combines TRBV7-9 with TRBJ2-7, with 11 bases that match TRBD1. CDR3 length: 17 amino acids. The germline V gene has CDR1 SEHNR and CDR2 FQNEAQ (reference sequence). Trimming took 0 bases from V and 2 from J; bases not matched to a gene: 6.

The V gene is TRBV6-5, the J gene TRBJ1-6, with 8 positions matching TRBD1. The J segment lost 10 bases and the V segment lost 4 bases, leaving 6 bases of the junction unmatched. This CDR3 is 14 amino acids long. Germline CDR1 and CDR2: MNHEY and SVGAGI. Written as DNA, the CDR3 is TGTGCCAGCAGTTCAGGGGGCGCGGGATCACCCCTCCACTTT. It specifies CASSSGGAGSPLHF.

This chain links TRBV4-2 with TRBJ2-3, with TRBD2 identical over 8 bases. Germline CDR1 and CDR2: LGHNA and YNFKEQ. The ends lost 0 bases at V and 4 bases at J; junction bases unmatched: 6. This CDR3 spans 16 amino acids. DNA for the CDR3: TGTGCCAGCAGCCAAGATCTTAGTAGCGGGGCAGATACGCAGTATTTT. This codes for CASSQDLSSGADTQYF.

This chain connects TRBV4-3 to TRBJ2-2, with D possibly being TRBD2 (7 bases). The V gene lost 8 bases and the J gene lost 7 bases, with 17 bases spanning the gap. Germline loops: CDR1 LGHNA, CDR2 YSLEER. CDR3 length equals 14 residues. The DNA of the CDR3 is TGCGCCAGCCAAGTAGGGGGGGGGTACGGGGAGCTGTTTTTT. Protein: CASQVGGGYGELFF.

As concerns this clone: Other DNA variants within this sample encode the same CDR3. The chain links TRBV7-9 to TRBJ2-5, with a tentative D call TRBD1 (6 bases). Germline loops: CDR1 SEHNR, CDR2 FQNEAQ (reference sequence). The CDR3 runs 12 residues. Trimming removed 7 bases at V and 5 bases at J, with 11 bases between. The CDR3 protein is CASTPRGETQYF. The CDR3 region has the DNA TGTGCCAGCACTCCCAGGGGCGAGACCCAGTACTTC.

The genes are TRBV9 and TRBJ1-2; D may be TRBD1 (5 bases). CDR3 length equals 14 residues. Germline V gene data show CDR1 as SGDLS and CDR2 as YYNGEE. Trimming took 3 bases from V and 1 from J, leaving 10 bases between them. CDR3 loop: CASSGLTVNYGYTF. The CDR3 coding sequence is TGTGCCAGCAGCGGGTTGACAGTTAACTATGGCTACACCTTC. Based on the CDR3 plus reference TRBV9 and TRBJ1-2, the full variable domain is DSGVTQTPKHLITATGQRVTLRCSPRSGDLSVYWYQQSLDQGLQFLIQYYNGEERAKGNILERFSAQQFPDLHSELNLSSLELGDSALYFCASSGLTVNYGYTFGSGTRLTVV.

This chain connects TRBV6-5 to TRBJ1-6, with D possibly matching TRBD1 (5 bases). The CDR3 is 16 residues long. Germline CDR1 MNHEY, CDR2 SVGAGI. The V and J ends lost 0 bases and 5 bases respectively, with 11 bases between them. Here the CDR3 DNA reads TGTGCCAGCAGTTACTCGAAGGGGTTGAATAATTCACCCCTCCACTTT. Protein: CASSYSKGLNNSPLHF.